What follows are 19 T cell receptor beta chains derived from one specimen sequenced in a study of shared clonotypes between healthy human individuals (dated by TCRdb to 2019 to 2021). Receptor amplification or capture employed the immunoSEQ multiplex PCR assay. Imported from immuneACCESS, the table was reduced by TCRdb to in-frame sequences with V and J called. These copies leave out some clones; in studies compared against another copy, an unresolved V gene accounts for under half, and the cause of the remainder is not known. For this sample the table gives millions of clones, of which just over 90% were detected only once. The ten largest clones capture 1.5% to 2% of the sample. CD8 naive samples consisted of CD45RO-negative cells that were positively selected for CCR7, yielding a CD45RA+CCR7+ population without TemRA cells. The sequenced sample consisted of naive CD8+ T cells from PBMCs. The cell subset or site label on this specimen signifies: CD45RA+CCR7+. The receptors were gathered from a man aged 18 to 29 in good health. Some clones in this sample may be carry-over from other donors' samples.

CDR3 protein: CAGEISYEQYF. The CDR3 region has the DNA TGTGCCGGGGAGATCTCCTACGAGCAGTACTTC. The chain recombines TRBV21-1 with TRBJ2-7; TRBD2 reflects the table's D call only, with no check against the DNA. TRBV21-1 is a listed pseudogene. This CDR3 has 11 residues.

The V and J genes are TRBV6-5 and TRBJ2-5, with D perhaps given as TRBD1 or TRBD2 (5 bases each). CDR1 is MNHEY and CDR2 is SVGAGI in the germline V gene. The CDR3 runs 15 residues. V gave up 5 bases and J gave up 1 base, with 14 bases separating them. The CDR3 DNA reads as TGTGCCAGCAGTACCCTACGGGACGGCCAAGAGACCCAGTACTTC. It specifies CASSTLRDGQETQYF.

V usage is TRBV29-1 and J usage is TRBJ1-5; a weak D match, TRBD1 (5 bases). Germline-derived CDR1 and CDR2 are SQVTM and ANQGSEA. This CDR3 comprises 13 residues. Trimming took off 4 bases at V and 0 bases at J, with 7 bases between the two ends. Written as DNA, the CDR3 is TGCAGCGTTGTGGGGGGTAGCAATCAGCCCCAGCATTTT. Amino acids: CSVVGGSNQPQHF.

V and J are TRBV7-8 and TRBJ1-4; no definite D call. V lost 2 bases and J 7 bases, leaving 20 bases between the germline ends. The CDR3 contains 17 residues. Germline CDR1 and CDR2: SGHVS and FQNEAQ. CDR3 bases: TGTGCCAGCAGCTTACTACCGCCGTCCAAGTCGGGTGAAAAACTGTTTTTT. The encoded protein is CASSLLPPSKSGEKLFF.

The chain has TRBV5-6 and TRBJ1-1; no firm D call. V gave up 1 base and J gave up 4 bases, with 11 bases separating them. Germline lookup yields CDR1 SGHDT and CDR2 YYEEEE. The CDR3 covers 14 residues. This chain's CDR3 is CASSLSRGITEAFF. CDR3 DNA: TGTGCCAGCAGCTTGTCTCGGGGAATCACTGAAGCTTTCTTT.

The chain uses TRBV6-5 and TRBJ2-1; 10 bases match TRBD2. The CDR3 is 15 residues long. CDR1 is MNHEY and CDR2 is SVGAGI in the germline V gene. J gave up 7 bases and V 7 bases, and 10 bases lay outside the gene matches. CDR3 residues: CASTPTTGLANEQFF. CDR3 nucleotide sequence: TGTGCCAGCACCCCTACGACGGGACTAGCGAATGAGCAGTTCTTC.

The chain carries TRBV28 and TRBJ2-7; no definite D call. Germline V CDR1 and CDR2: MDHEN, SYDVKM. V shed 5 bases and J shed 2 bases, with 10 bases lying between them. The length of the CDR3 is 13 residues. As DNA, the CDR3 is TGTGCCAGCAGTCCCCATAGTGCCTACGAGCAGTACTTC. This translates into CASSPHSAYEQYF.

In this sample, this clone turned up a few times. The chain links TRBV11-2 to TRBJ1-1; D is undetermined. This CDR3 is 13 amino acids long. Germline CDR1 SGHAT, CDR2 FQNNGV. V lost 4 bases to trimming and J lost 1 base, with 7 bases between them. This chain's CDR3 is CASSWAGNTEAFF. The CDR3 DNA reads TGTGCCAGCAGCTGGGCGGGGAACACTGAAGCTTTCTTT.

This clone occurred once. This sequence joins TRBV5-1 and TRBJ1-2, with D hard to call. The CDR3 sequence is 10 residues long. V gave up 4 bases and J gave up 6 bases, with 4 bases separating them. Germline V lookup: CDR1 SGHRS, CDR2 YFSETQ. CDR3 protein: CASSPDGYTF. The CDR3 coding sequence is TGCGCCAGCAGCCCCGATGGCTACACCTTC.

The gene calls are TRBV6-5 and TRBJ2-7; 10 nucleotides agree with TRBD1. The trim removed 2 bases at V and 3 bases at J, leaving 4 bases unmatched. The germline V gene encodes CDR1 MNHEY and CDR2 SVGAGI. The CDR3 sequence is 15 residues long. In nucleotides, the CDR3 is TGTGCCAGCAGTTACGGGACAGGGGTGGGCTACGAGCAGTACTTC. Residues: CASSYGTGVGYEQYF.

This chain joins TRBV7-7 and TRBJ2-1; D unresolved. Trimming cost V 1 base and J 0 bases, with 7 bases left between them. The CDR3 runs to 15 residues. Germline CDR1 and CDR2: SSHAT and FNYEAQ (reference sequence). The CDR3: CASSLGVDSYNEQFF. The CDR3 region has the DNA TGTGCCAGCAGCTTAGGTGTTGACTCCTACAATGAGCAGTTCTTC. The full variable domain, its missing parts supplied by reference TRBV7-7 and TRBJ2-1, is GAGVSQSPRYKVTKRGQDVTLRCDPISSHATLYWYQQALGQGPEFLTYFNYEAQPDKSGLPSDRFSAERPEGSISTLTIQRTEQRDSAMYRCASSLGVDSYNEQFFGPGTRLTVL.

This chain's CDR3 is CASSLSGAGEETQYF. CDR3 nucleotide sequence: TGTGCCAGCAGTTTATCCGGGGCTGGGGAAGAGACCCAGTACTTC. This chain connects TRBV27 to TRBJ2-5; D might be TRBD1 or TRBD2, each matching 5 bases. CDR3 length: 15 residues. Germline assignment: CDR1 MNHEY and CDR2 SMNVEV (reference sequence). Trimming removed 0 bases at V and 3 bases at J, with 11 bases between.

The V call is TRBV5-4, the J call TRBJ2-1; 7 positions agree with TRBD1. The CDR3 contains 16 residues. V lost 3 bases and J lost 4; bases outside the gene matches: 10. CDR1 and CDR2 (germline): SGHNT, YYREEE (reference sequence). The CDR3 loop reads CASSSLPDRRYNEQFF. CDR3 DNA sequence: TGTGCCAGCAGCTCCCTGCCGGACAGGAGATACAATGAGCAGTTCTTC.

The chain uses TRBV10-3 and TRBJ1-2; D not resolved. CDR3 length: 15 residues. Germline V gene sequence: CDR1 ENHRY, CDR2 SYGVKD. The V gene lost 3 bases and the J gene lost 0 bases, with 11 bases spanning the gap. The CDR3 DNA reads TGTGCCATCAGTGATGTAAGGGCTGCTAACTATGGCTACACCTTC. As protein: CAISDVRAANYGYTF.

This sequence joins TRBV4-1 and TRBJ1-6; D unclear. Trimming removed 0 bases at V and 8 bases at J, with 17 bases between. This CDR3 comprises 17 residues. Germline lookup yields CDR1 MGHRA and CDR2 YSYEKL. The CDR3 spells CASSQDLRTVSDSPLHF. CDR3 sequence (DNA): TGCGCCAGCAGCCAAGATCTCCGGACGGTCAGTGATTCACCCCTCCACTTT.

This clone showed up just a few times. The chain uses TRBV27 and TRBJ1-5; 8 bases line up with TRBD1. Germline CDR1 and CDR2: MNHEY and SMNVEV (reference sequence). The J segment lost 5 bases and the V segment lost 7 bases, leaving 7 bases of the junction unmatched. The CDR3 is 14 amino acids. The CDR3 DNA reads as TGTGCCAGCATGCCGACAGGGGCTCATCAGCCCCAGCATTTT. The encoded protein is CASMPTGAHQPQHF.

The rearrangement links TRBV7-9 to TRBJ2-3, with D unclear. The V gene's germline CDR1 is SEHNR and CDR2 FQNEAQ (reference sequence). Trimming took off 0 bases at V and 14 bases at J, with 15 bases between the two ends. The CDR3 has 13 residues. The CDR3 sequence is CASSLAGSWGRYF. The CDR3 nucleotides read TGTGCCAGCAGCTTAGCTGGCTCCTGGGGAAGGTATTTT.

In nucleotides, the CDR3 is TGCGCCAGCAGCTTGCTAGAGGGCACAGATACGCAGTATTTT. Encoded protein: CASSLLEGTDTQYF. The chain carries TRBV5-1 and TRBJ2-3, with unresolved D. Trimming removed 1 base from V and 1 base from J, with 7 bases in between. CDR1 is SGHRS, CDR2 YFSETQ, per germline. This CDR3 has 14 amino acids.

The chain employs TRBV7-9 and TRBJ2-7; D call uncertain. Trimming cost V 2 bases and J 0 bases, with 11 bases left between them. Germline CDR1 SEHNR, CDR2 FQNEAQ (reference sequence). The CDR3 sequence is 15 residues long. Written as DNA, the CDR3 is TGTGCCAGCAGCTTACCCCTGGCAGACTCCTACGAGCAGTACTTC. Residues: CASSLPLADSYEQYF.